Each of the 25 T cell receptor beta chains below was sequenced from the same sample in a study of shared clonotypes between healthy human individuals. Libraries were prepared by immunoSEQ multiplex PCR; TCRdb keeps only in-frame clonotypes and omits some of them. The repertoire holds about 470,000 clones, with roughly 77% as singletons. The specimen was PBMCs. Every receptor here comes from a woman between 35 and 50 years old in good health. Some clones in this sample may be carry-over from other donors' samples.

As for this clone: A read error may explain this, as a much larger clone is one base away. As DNA, the CDR3 is TGCGCCAGCAGCTCGGAGGCTAGCGGGAGCTCCTACAATGAGCAGTTCTTC. This sequence encodes CASSSEASGSSYNEQFF. This chain connects TRBV5-1 to TRBJ2-1; 10 nucleotides agree with TRBD2. The J segment lost 0 bases and the V segment lost 3 bases, leaving 6 bases of the junction unmatched. Germline values: CDR1 SGHRS, CDR2 YFSETQ. The CDR3 has 17 amino acids.

As for this clone: This CDR3 is also generated by other DNA sequences in the sample. This chain connects TRBV28 to TRBJ1-5; 8 nucleotides agree with TRBD1. J was trimmed by 2 bases and V by 4 bases; bases with no gene match: 1. CDR3 size: 14 residues. From germline, CDR1 is MDHEN and CDR2 SYDVKM. The CDR3 loop reads CASSSGQGNQPQHF. The CDR3 region has the DNA TGTGCCAGCAGTTCGGGACAGGGCAATCAGCCCCAGCATTTT.

This chain connects TRBV6-1 to TRBJ1-1; 9 bases map to TRBD1. The J segment lost 3 bases and the V segment lost 4 bases, leaving 3 bases of the junction unmatched. The CDR3 has 14 amino acids. CDR1 MNHNS and CDR2 SASEGT come from the germline V gene. CDR3 in amino acids: CASSGGQGDTEAFF. In DNA form, the CDR3 reads TGTGCCAGCAGTGGGGGACAGGGCGACACTGAAGCTTTCTTT.

The chain combines TRBV6-1 with TRBJ2-2; no reliable D call. CDR3 length equals 15 residues. CDR1 is MNHNS and CDR2 is SASEGT in the germline V gene. V lost 2 bases to trimming and J lost 1 base, with 8 bases between them. The CDR3 loop reads CASSEFSGNTGELFF. The CDR3 DNA follows: TGTGCCAGCAGTGAATTTTCCGGGAACACCGGGGAGCTGTTTTTT.

This clone was counted between two and nine times. This chain uses TRBV9 with TRBJ2-1, with TRBD2 matching over 12 bases. The CDR3 is made up of 19 amino acids. V lost 1 base and J lost 0; bases outside the gene matches: 8. The germline CDR1 and CDR2 sequences are SGDLS and YYNGEE. In nucleotides, the CDR3 is TGTGCCAGCAGCGTAACCGGGACTAGCGGGCTCCCCTCCTACAATGAGCAGTTCTTC. Translated, it gives CASSVTGTSGLPSYNEQFF.

The V call is TRBV5-5, the J call TRBJ2-3; unclear D gene. In germline, CDR1 is SGHKS, CDR2 YYEKEE (reference sequence). With 4 bases removed from V and 4 bases from J, the gap between germline ends came to 13 bases. The CDR3 length is 14 residues. CDR3 protein: CASSRALESDTQYF. DNA for the CDR3: TGTGCCAGCAGCCGGGCCCTCGAATCAGATACGCAGTATTTT. Complete variable domain (other parts from reference TRBV5-5 and TRBJ2-3): DAGVTQSPTHLIKTRGQQVTLRCSPISGHKSVSWYQQVLGQGPQFIFQYYEKEERGRGNFPDRFSARQFPNYSSELNVNALLLGDSALYLCASSRALESDTQYFGPGTRLTVL.

The rearrangement joins TRBV18 to TRBJ1-5, with no clear D. The V end was cut by 3 bases, the J end by 6 bases, with 9 bases between. The germline CDR1 and CDR2 sequences are KGHSH and LQKENI. The CDR3 extends over 13 amino acids. The CDR3 loop reads CASSPEGPQPQHF. In nucleotides, the CDR3 is TGTGCCAGCTCACCGGAAGGGCCTCAGCCCCAGCATTTT. Using reference TRBV18 and TRBJ1-5 for the parts outside the CDR3, the full variable domain is NAGVMQNPRHLVRRRGQEARLRCSPMKGHSHVYWYRQLPEEGLKFMVYLQKENIIDESGMPKERFSAEFPKEGPSILRIQQVVRGDSAAYFCASSPEGPQPQHFGDGTRLSIL.

V and J are TRBV28 and TRBJ2-7; D remains unclear. The germline V gene encodes CDR1 MDHEN and CDR2 SYDVKM. Trimming pared 2 bases from V and 7 bases from J, leaving 12 bases between. The length of the CDR3 is 13 residues. CDR3 loop: CASSLTASREQYF. The CDR3 DNA reads TGTGCCAGCAGTTTAACGGCCTCTAGGGAGCAGTACTTC.

The rearrangement uses TRBV11-2 and TRBJ2-7, with 8 bases aligning to TRBD2. The J segment lost 0 bases and the V segment lost 4 bases, leaving 11 bases of the junction unmatched. Per germline, CDR1 SGHAT and CDR2 FQNNGV. This CDR3 region has 17 residues. CDR3 residues: CASSYPKGREASYEQYF. For the CDR3, the DNA is TGTGCCAGCAGCTACCCCAAGGGGCGGGAGGCCTCCTACGAGCAGTACTTC. The full variable domain, in which reference TRBV11-2 and TRBJ2-7 provide the parts outside the CDR3, is EAGVAQSPRYKIIEKRQSVAFWCNPISGHATLYWYQQILGQGPKLLIQFQNNGVVDDSQLPKDRFSAERLKGVDSTLKIQPAKLEDSAVYLCASSYPKGREASYEQYFGPGTRLTVT.

The chain employs TRBV2 and TRBJ2-2; D remains unclear. This CDR3 spans 13 amino acids. Germline CDR1 reads SNHLY; CDR2 reads FYNNEI. The ends were cut back, 1 base at V and 6 bases at J, with 6 bases in the middle. The CDR3, as DNA: TGTGCCAGCAGTGAAGGAAGTCCCGGGGAGCTGTTTTTT. Encoded protein: CASSEGSPGELFF.

The chain is built from TRBV29-1 and TRBJ2-1; D remains ambiguous. Germline CDR1 is SQVTM and CDR2 is ANQGSEA. This CDR3 comprises 14 residues. Trimming pared 1 base from V and 6 bases from J, leaving 13 bases between. The DNA of the CDR3 is TGCAGCGTTGAAGGGGGATCGCTGGGCAATGAGCAGTTCTTC. Translating it yields CSVEGGSLGNEQFF.

This rearrangement joins TRBV27 to TRBJ2-5; 13 bases agree with TRBD2. The CDR3 is 16 amino acids. V shed 4 bases and J 4 bases; nucleotides not matched to a gene: 6. Germline-derived CDR1 and CDR2 are MNHEY and SMNVEV (reference sequence). CDR3 nucleotides: TGTGCCAGCAGTTCACGACTAGCGGGAGGAGCAGAGACCCAGTACTTC. This translates into CASSSRLAGGAETQYF.

This CDR3 reads CASSLGGTSGGAEQFF. CDR3 nucleotide sequence: TGTGCCAGCAGCTTAGGTGGGACTAGCGGAGGGGCGGAGCAGTTCTTC. V gene TRBV11-3 combines with J gene TRBJ2-1; TRBD2 aligns across 11 bases. Germline V gene sequence: CDR1 SGHNT, CDR2 YENEEA. The CDR3 has 16 amino acids. V dropped 1 base and J dropped 10; count of bases not matched to a gene: 9.

V gene TRBV19 combines with J gene TRBJ1-1; D is undetermined. Germline CDR1 and CDR2: LNHDA and SQIVND (reference sequence). V was trimmed by 3 bases and J by 5 bases, leaving 13 bases between them. This CDR3 is built from 14 residues. The CDR3 loop is CASSIGVGGTEAFF. The CDR3 DNA is TGTGCCAGTAGTATTGGTGTTGGAGGGACTGAAGCTTTCTTT.

The V gene is TRBV7-6, the J gene TRBJ2-1; 7 bases map to TRBD1. The CDR3 runs to 15 residues. Germline CDR1 reads SGHVS; CDR2 reads FNYEAQ. J was trimmed by 5 bases and V by 2 bases; bases with no gene match: 6. The CDR3 DNA reads TGTGCCAGCAGCTTATGGCAGGGGGTGGACAATGAGCAGTTCTTC. Its protein is CASSLWQGVDNEQFF. The entire variable domain, with the rest obtained from reference TRBV7-6 and TRBJ2-1, is as follows: GAGVSQSPRYKVTKRGQDVALRCDPISGHVSLYWYRQALGQGPEFLTYFNYEAQQDKSGLPNDRFSAERPEGSISTLTIQRTEQRDSAMYRCASSLWQGVDNEQFFGPGTRLTVL.

In regard to this clone: The junction departs from the called germline gene at one end, perhaps through a read error. The chain combines TRBV20-1 with TRBJ2-3, with D maybe TRBD1 (5 bases). The CDR3 loop spans 9 amino acids. Germline CDR1 reads DFQATT; CDR2 reads SNEGSKA (reference sequence). Here the CDR3 reads CSAQLEGVF. The CDR3 bases are TGCAGTGCACAGCTTGAAGGGGTTTTT.

This clone was seen just once. The chain has TRBV9 and TRBJ1-2; unclear D gene. This CDR3 spans 11 amino acids. V gave up 5 bases and J gave up 7 bases, with 9 bases separating them. In germline, CDR1 is SGDLS, CDR2 YYNGEE. CDR3 region: CASSDLLGYTF. In DNA form, the CDR3 reads TGTGCCAGCAGTGACCTCCTTGGCTACACCTTC.

This clone has a handful of counts. V is TRBV7-6 and J is TRBJ2-7, with D possibly being TRBD2 (6 bases). Germline V gives CDR1 SGHVS, CDR2 FNYEAQ. Trimming cost V 5 bases and J 4 bases, with 21 bases left between them. This CDR3 contains 16 residues. The CDR3 sequence is CASSAAGRDSSYEQYF. CDR3 nucleotide sequence: TGTGCCAGCAGCGCGGCCGGCCGGGACTCTTCTTACGAGCAGTACTTC.

The chain has TRBV15 and TRBJ2-3; no clear D gene. V lost 1 base and J 2 bases, leaving 7 bases between the germline ends. CDR1 and CDR2 from the germline V gene are LNHNV and YYDKDF (reference sequence). The CDR3 contains 14 residues. The CDR3 sequence is CATSRGRLTDTQYF. The CDR3 coding sequence is TGTGCCACCAGCAGAGGCAGACTCACAGATACGCAGTATTTT.

The V call is TRBV6-5, the J call TRBJ2-1; D is uncertain. Deletions cut 6 bases from V and 3 bases from J, with 9 bases between. The CDR3 runs 13 residues. The germline V gene has CDR1 MNHEY and CDR2 SVGAGI. The CDR3 region has the DNA TGTGCCAGCAGGGCAGGCCTCTACAATGAGCAGTTCTTC. Translating gives CASRAGLYNEQFF.

This sequence joins TRBV21-1 and TRBJ2-3; the listed D gene, TRBD1, was not tested against the DNA. TRBV21-1 represents a pseudogene. CDR3 size: 15 residues. As DNA, the CDR3 is TGTGCCAGCAGCATAGGGGAAGAAGGCACAGATACGCAGTATTTT. It encodes CASSIGEEGTDTQYF.

This chain joins TRBV19 and TRBJ1-5; the D gene is possibly TRBD1 (5 bases). V was trimmed by 6 bases and J by 7 bases, leaving 13 bases between them. CDR1 is LNHDA, CDR2 SQIVND, per germline (reference sequence). The CDR3 is 13 residues long. The CDR3 loop is CASSLSRGQPQHF. The CDR3 region has the DNA TGTGCCAGTAGCCTCTCTAGGGGACAGCCCCAGCATTTT.

This clone came up a few times. J is TRBJ2-7 and V is TRBV6-6, with 8 bases aligning to TRBD2. The CDR3 covers 16 residues. Germline V gene sequence: CDR1 MNHNY, CDR2 SVGAGI (reference sequence). Trimming at V came to 0 bases and at J to 0 bases, leaving 4 bases not matched to a gene. The CDR3 DNA reads as TGTGCCAGCAGTTACTCTCCTAGCGGGCACTCCTACGAGCAGTACTTC. This translates into CASSYSPSGHSYEQYF.

The chain couples TRBV10-1 to TRBJ2-7; tentatively, D is TRBD1 (6 bases). CDR1 is WNHNN, CDR2 SYGVQD, per germline (reference sequence). The CDR3 has 13 amino acids. Trimming shortened V by 11 bases and J by 0 bases, and 14 bases separated the two germline ends. As DNA, the CDR3 is TGCGCCGGGATTCAGGGGAACTCCTACGAGCAGTACTTC. This codes for CAGIQGNSYEQYF.

This clone was observed once. The chain combines TRBV5-1 with TRBJ2-3, with D perhaps TRBD1 (6 bases). CDR1 is SGHRS and CDR2 is YFSETQ in the germline V gene. The length of the CDR3 is 13 residues. V was cut by 6 bases and J by 6 bases, with 14 bases left in between. The CDR3 sequence: CASTLQGTDTQYF. CDR3 coding DNA: TGCGCCAGCACCCTCCAGGGGACCGATACGCAGTATTTT.